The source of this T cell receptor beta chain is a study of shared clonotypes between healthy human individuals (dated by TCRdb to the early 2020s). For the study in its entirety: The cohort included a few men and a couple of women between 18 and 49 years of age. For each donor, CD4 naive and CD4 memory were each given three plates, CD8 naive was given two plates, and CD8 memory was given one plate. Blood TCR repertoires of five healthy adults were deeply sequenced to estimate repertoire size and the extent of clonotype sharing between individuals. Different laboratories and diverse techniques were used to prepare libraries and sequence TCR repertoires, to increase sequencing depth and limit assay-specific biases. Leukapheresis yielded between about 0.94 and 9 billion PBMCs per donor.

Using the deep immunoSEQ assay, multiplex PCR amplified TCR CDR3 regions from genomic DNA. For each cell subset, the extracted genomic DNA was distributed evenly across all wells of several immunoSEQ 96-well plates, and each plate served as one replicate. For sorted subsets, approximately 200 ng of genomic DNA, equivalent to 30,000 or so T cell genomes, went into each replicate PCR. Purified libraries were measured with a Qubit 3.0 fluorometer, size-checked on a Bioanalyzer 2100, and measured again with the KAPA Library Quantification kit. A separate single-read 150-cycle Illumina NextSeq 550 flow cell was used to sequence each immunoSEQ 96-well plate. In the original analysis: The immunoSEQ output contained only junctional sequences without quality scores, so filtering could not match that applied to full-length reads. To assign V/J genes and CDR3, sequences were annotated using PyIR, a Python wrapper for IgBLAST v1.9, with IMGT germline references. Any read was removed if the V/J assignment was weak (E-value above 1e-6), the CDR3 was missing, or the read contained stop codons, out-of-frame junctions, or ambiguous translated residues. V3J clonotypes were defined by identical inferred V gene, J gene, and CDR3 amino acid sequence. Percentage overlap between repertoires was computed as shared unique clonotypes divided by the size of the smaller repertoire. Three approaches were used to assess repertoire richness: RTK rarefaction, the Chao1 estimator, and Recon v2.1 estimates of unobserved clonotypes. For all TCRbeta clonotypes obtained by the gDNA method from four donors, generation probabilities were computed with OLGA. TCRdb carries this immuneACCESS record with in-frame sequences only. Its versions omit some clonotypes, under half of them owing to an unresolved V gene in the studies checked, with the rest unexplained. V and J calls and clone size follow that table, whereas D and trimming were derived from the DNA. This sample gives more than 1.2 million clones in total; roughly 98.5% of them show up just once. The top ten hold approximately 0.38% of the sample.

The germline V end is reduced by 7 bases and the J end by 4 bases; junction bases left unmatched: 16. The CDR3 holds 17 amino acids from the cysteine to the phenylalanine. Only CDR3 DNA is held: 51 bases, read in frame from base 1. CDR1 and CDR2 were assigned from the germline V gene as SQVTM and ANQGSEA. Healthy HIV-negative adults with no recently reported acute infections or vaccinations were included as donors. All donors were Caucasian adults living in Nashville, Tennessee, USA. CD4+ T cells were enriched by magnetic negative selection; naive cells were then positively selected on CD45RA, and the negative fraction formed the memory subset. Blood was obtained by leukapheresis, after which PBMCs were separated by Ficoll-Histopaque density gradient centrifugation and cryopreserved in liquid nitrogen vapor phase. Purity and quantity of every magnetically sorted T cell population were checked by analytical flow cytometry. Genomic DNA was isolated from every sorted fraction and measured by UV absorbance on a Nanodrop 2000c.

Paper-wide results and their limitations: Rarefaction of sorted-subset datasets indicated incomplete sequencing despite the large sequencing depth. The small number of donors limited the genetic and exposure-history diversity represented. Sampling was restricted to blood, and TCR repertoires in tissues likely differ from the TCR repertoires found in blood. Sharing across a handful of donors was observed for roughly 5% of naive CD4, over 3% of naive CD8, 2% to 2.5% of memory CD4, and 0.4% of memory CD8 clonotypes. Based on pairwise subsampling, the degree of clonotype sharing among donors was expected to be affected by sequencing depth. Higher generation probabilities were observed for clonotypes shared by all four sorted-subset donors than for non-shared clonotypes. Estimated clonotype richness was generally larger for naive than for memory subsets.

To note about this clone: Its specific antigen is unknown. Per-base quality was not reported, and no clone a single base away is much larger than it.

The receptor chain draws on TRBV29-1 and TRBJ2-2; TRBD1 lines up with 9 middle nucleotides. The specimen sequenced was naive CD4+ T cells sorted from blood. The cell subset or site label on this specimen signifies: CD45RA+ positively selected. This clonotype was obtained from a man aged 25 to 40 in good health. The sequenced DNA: TGCAGCGCCGTCACCTCCGGGACAGGGTTGGCCACCGGGGAGCTGTTTTTT. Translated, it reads CSAVTSGTGLATGELFF.